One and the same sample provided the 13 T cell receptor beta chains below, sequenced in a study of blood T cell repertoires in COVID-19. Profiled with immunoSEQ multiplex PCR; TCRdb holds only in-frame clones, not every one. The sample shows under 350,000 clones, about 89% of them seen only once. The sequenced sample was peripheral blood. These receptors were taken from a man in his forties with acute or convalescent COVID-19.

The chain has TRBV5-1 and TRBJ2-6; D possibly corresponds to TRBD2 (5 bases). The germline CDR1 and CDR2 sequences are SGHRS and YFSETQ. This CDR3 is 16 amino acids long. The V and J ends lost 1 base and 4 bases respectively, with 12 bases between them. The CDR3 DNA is TGCGCCAGCAGCTTGTATCGGGGATCCGGGGCCAACGTCCTGACTTTC. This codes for CASSLYRGSGANVLTF.

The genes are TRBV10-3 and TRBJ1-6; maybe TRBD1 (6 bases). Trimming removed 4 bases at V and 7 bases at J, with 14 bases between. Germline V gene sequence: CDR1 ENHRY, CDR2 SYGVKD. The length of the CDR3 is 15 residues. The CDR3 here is CAISGMTGRNSPLHF. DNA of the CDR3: TGTGCCATCAGTGGGATGACAGGTCGAAATTCACCCCTCCACTTT.

CDR3 in DNA: TGTGCCAGCAGCTTAGCTGGGACAGGGAGTCCCCATGGCTACACCTTC. This sequence encodes CASSLAGTGSPHGYTF. The chain links TRBV13 to TRBJ1-2, with 9 bases identical to TRBD1. The junction had 9 bases not matched to a gene; V was cut back by 1 base and J by 6 bases. This CDR3 has 16 residues. Per the germline V gene, CDR1 is PRHDT and CDR2 is FYEKMQ (reference sequence). The variable domain in full, completed from reference TRBV13 and TRBJ1-2, reads AAGVIQSPRHLIKEKRETATLKCYPIPRHDTVYWYQQGPGQDPQFLISFYEKMQSDKGSIPDRFSAQQFSDYHSELNMSSLELGDSALYFCASSLAGTGSPHGYTFGSGTRLTVV.

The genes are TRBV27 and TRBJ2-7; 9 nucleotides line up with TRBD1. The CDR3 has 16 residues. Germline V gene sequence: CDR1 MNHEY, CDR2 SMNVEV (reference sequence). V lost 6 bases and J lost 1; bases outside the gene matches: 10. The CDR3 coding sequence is TGTGCCAGCAGCCAACCCGGGACAGGGAGATCCTACGAGCAGTACTTC. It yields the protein CASSQPGTGRSYEQYF.

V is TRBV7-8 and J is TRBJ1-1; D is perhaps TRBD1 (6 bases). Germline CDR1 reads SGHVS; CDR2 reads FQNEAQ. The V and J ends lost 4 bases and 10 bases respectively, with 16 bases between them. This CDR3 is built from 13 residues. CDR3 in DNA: TGTGCCAGCAGCTCCAGAGGACAGATAGGAGCTTTCTTT. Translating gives CASSSRGQIGAFF.

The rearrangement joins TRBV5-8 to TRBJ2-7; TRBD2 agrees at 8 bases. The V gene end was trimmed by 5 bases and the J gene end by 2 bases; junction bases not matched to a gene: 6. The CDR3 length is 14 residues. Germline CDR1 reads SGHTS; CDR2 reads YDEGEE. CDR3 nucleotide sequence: TGTGCCAGCAGACCGAGGCGGGGGGCCTACGAGCAGTACTTC. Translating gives CASRPRRGAYEQYF.

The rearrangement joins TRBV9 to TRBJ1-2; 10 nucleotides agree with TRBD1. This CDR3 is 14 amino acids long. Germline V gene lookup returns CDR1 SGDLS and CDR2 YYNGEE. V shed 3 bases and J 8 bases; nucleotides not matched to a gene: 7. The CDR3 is CASSAGTGVGGYTF. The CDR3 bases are TGTGCCAGCAGCGCCGGGACAGGGGTAGGAGGCTACACCTTC.

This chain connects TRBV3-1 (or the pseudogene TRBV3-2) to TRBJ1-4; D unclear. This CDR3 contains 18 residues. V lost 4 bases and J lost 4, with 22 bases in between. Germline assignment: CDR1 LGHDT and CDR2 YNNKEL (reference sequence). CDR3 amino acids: CASSPSETNRGLNEKLFF. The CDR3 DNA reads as TGTGCCAGCAGCCCCAGTGAAACCAACAGAGGGCTTAATGAAAAACTGTTTTTT.

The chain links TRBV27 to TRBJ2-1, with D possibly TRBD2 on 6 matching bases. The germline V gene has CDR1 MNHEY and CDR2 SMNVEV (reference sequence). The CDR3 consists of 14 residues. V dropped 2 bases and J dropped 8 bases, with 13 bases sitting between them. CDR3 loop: CASSLDWTKDEQFF. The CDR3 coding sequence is TGTGCCAGCAGTTTAGATTGGACTAAGGATGAGCAGTTCTTC.

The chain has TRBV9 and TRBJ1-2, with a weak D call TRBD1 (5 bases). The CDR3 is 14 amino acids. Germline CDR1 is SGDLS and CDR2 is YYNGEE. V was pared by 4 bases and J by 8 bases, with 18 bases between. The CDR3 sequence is CASSTRGGTDGYTF. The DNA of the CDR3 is TGTGCCAGCAGCACAAGAGGAGGGACCGACGGCTACACCTTC.

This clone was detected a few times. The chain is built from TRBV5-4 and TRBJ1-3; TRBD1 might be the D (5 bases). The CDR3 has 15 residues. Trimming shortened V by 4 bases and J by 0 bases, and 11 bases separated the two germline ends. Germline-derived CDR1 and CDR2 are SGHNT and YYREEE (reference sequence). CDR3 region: CASSREGFSGNTIYF. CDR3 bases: TGTGCCAGCAGCCGGGAGGGGTTCTCTGGAAACACCATATATTTT.

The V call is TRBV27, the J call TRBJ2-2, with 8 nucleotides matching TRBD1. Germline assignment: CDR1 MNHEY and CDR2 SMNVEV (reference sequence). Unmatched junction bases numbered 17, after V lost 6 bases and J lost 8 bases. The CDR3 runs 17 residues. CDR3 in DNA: TGTGCCAGCAGCCCGACCCCCAGGGGGCCCCTTATAGGGGAGCTGTTTTTT. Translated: CASSPTPRGPLIGELFF.

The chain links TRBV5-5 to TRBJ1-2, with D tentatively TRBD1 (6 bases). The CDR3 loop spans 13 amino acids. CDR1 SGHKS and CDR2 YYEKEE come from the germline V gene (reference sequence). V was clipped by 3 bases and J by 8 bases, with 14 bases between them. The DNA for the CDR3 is TGTGCCAGCAGCTCAGCAGGGGCGCGGGGCTACACCTTC. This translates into CASSSAGARGYTF.